A single sample is the source of the 25 T cell receptor beta chains below, sequenced in a study of cytomegalovirus exposure and HLA in healthy donors (dated by TCRdb to between 2016 and 2019). Library prep was done by the immunoSEQ multiplex PCR assay. The multiplex PCR relied on a mix of 60 forward primers for TCR Vbeta segments and 13 reverse primers for TCR Jbeta segments. TCRdb retrieved this table from immuneACCESS and kept in-frame rearrangements only. Not all clones are present; in checked studies, unresolved V genes account for under half, and no reason is known for the remainder. The record for this sample contains tens of thousands of clones. Clones ranked in the top ten supply over 9% of the sample. The sample comprised PBMCs. These receptors all stem from a woman in her twenties or thirties in good health and CMV-seropositive.

V and J are TRBV6-6 and TRBJ1-2; no definite D call. The CDR3 extends over 14 amino acids. From germline, CDR1 is MNHNY and CDR2 SVGAGI (reference sequence). V lost 6 bases and J lost 4, with 15 bases in between. CDR3 DNA: TGTGCCAGCAGCTCCGAAGAGTCGGTCTATGGCTACACCTTC. Protein product: CASSSEESVYGYTF.

The CDR3: CASSVDPGSSPRHQPQHF. CDR3 bases: TGTGCCAGCAGTGTCGACCCCGGGAGTTCCCCCCGCCATCAGCCCCAGCATTTT. This chain uses TRBV2 with TRBJ1-5; D remains ambiguous. Trimming took off 4 bases at V and 5 bases at J, with 24 bases between the two ends. The CDR3 has 18 residues. Germline-derived CDR1 and CDR2 are SNHLY and FYNNEI.

The V and J genes are TRBV18 and TRBJ1-1, with D perhaps TRBD1 (5 bases). Germline V gene data show CDR1 as KGHSH and CDR2 as LQKENI. CDR3 length: 15 residues. V dropped 5 bases and J dropped 7 bases, with 20 bases sitting between them. The CDR3 reads CASSNADTDPNEAFF. As DNA, the CDR3 is TGTGCCAGCTCAAATGCGGACACGGATCCCAATGAAGCTTTCTTT. The whole variable domain, filled in from reference TRBV18 and TRBJ1-1, reads NAGVMQNPRHLVRRRGQEARLRCSPMKGHSHVYWYRQLPEEGLKFMVYLQKENIIDESGMPKERFSAEFPKEGPSILRIQQVVRGDSAAYFCASSNADTDPNEAFFGQGTRLTVV.

The chain carries TRBV25-1 and TRBJ2-1; no firm D call. The CDR3 spans 13 residues. V was clipped by 1 base and J by 8 bases, with 9 bases between them. Germline values: CDR1 MGHDK, CDR2 SYGVNS. The CDR3 protein is CASSELVEYEQFF. The DNA of the CDR3 is TGTGCCAGCAGTGAATTGGTGGAGTATGAGCAGTTCTTC.

This chain uses TRBV4-2 with TRBJ2-7; TRBD2 matches 15 bases. CDR3 size: 19 residues. Trimming cost V 0 bases and J 5 bases; bases outside gene matches: 11. The germline CDR1 and CDR2 sequences are LGHNA and YNFKEQ. The CDR3 DNA follows: TGTGCCAGCAGCCAAGATGGGCGGACTAGCGGGAGGGCCCCCCACGAGCAGTACTTC. Protein product: CASSQDGRTSGRAPHEQYF.

This chain uses TRBV10-2 with TRBJ2-2; 11 nucleotides match TRBD2. Germline V gives CDR1 WSHSY, CDR2 SAAADI. The CDR3 runs to 14 residues. J gave up 5 bases and V 10 bases, and 6 bases lay outside the gene matches. In DNA, the CDR3 is TGCGCCATCTCGACTAGCGGGATAACCGGGGAGCTGTTTTTT. Residues: CAISTSGITGELFF.

The chain is built from TRBV5-5 and TRBJ1-2, with D hard to call. Trimming cost V 0 bases and J 2 bases, with 5 bases left between them. CDR3 length: 13 residues. Germline CDR1 and CDR2: SGHKS and YYEKEE (reference sequence). The CDR3 DNA is TGTGCCAGCAGCTTGGGGCAGAACTATGGCTACACCTTC. Translation: CASSLGQNYGYTF.

The chain uses TRBV7-9 and TRBJ1-2; TRBD1 is a possible D gene (6 bases). Trimming took 2 bases from V and 6 from J, leaving 16 bases between them. This CDR3 is built from 15 residues. Germline V lookup: CDR1 SEHNR, CDR2 FQNEAQ (reference sequence). The CDR3: CASSLRDRSTDGYTF. The CDR3 DNA reads as TGTGCCAGCAGCTTAAGAGACAGGTCCACGGATGGCTACACCTTC.

This rearrangement joins TRBV7-2 to TRBJ2-7, with unresolved D. Trimming pared 5 bases from V and 1 base from J, leaving 12 bases between. This CDR3 is built from 14 residues. Per the germline V gene, CDR1 is SGHTA and CDR2 is FQGNSA. The chain's CDR3 is CASSSRLLSYEQYF. Written as DNA, the CDR3 is TGTGCCAGCAGCAGTAGACTTCTTTCCTACGAGCAGTACTTC.

The genes are TRBV7-9 and TRBJ2-5; 9 bases map to TRBD2. The germline gives CDR1 SEHNR, CDR2 FQNEAQ (reference sequence). J gave up 7 bases and V 1 base, and 4 bases lay outside the gene matches. This CDR3 has 14 residues. The CDR3 loop is CASSLVSSGRTQYF. The CDR3 DNA sequence: TGTGCCAGCAGCTTAGTGAGTAGCGGGAGGACCCAGTACTTC.

This chain uses TRBV5-1 with TRBJ2-6, with D perhaps matching TRBD1 (5 bases). Germline V gene lookup returns CDR1 SGHRS and CDR2 YFSETQ. The CDR3 consists of 15 residues. V shed 2 bases and J shed 1 base, with 7 bases lying between them. DNA for the CDR3: TGCGCCAGCAGCTTTGGGGCATCTGGGGCCAACGTCCTGACTTTC. It is translated as CASSFGASGANVLTF. Complete variable domain (other parts from reference TRBV5-1 and TRBJ2-6): KAGVTQTPRYLIKTRGQQVTLSCSPISGHRSVSWYQQTPGQGLQFLFEYFSETQRNKGNFPGRFSGRQFSNSRSEMNVSTLELGDSALYLCASSFGASGANVLTFGAGSRLTVL.

The chain combines TRBV4-1 with TRBJ2-2; 9 bases are a match to TRBD2. V gave up 2 bases and J gave up 7 bases; unmatched junction bases: 5. Germline lookup yields CDR1 MGHRA and CDR2 YSYEKL. The CDR3 contains 15 residues. The CDR3 nucleotides are TGCGCCAGCAGCCAACAAGCGGGGGGTGTCGGGGAGCTGTTTTTT. This encodes CASSQQAGGVGELFF.

V is TRBV5-6 and J is TRBJ1-2; D remains unclear. V was shortened by 1 base and J by 0 bases, with 10 bases between the two germline ends. Germline CDR1 and CDR2: SGHDT and YYEEEE. The CDR3 contains 15 residues. The CDR3 here is CASSLFRLANYGYTF. CDR3 in DNA: TGTGCCAGCAGCTTGTTCAGGCTTGCTAACTATGGCTACACCTTC.

This sequence joins TRBV18 and TRBJ2-1; 15 nucleotides line up with TRBD2. CDR1 is KGHSH, CDR2 LQKENI, per germline. V was clipped by 3 bases and J by 5 bases; unmatched bases: 8. CDR3 length: 18 amino acids. The CDR3 sequence is CASSPRTSGRAADNEQFF. CDR3 in DNA: TGTGCCAGCTCACCGCGGACTAGCGGGAGGGCCGCTGACAATGAGCAGTTCTTC.

The chain has TRBV27 and TRBJ2-1; 10 bases match TRBD2. This CDR3 has 21 residues. The V segment lost 2 bases and the J segment 1 base; nucleotides outside the gene matches: 17. Looked up from germline, CDR1 is MNHEY and CDR2 is SMNVEV (reference sequence). CDR3 coding DNA: TGTGCCAGCAGTTTACGGGATAAAGCGGGAGGGCCGGGAAGGTCCTACAATGAGCAGTTCTTC. Protein: CASSLRDKAGGPGRSYNEQFF.

Turning to this clone: Other DNA sequences of this sample code for an identical CDR3. The chain recombines TRBV6-1 with TRBJ2-3, with 13 bases matching TRBD2. The CDR3 spans 15 residues. With V trimmed by 2 bases and J by 4 bases, 0 bases remained unmatched. The germline CDR1 and CDR2 sequences are MNHNS and SASEGT. The CDR3 sequence is CASSETSGGADTQYF. The CDR3 DNA sequence: TGTGCCAGCAGTGAAACTAGCGGGGGGGCAGATACGCAGTATTTT.

About this clone: Germline is not matched at one junction end, which may reflect a read error. The chain combines TRBV30 with TRBJ1-5; TRBD1 matches 7 bases. Germline values: CDR1 GTSNPN, CDR2 SVGIG (reference sequence). The length of the CDR3 is 15 residues. This chain's CDR3 is CAGSILTGSNQPQHF. The CDR3 nucleotides read TGTGCCGGGAGTATACTGACAGGGAGCAATCAGCCCCAGCATTTT.

The chain joins TRBV19 to TRBJ2-7; 8 bases match TRBD1. V trimming: 6 bases; J trimming: 2 bases; junction bases outside the gene matches: 6. The CDR3 length is 14 residues. CDR1 LNHDA and CDR2 SQIVND come from the germline V gene (reference sequence). The CDR3 nucleotides are TGTGCCAGTAGCGGACAGGGCAGGACCTACGAGCAGTACTTC. This gives the protein CASSGQGRTYEQYF.

V and J are TRBV5-6 and TRBJ1-2, with TRBD1 matching 11 bases. Unmatched junction bases numbered 2, after V lost 5 bases and J lost 2 bases. Looked up from germline, CDR1 is SGHDT and CDR2 is YYEEEE. This CDR3 spans 14 amino acids. CDR3 nucleotides: TGTGCCAGCAGTGGACAGGGGGCAAACTATGGCTACACCTTC. Amino acid sequence: CASSGQGANYGYTF.

This chain joins TRBV6-5 and TRBJ2-7; 7 bases agree with TRBD1. Trimming removed 0 bases from V and 2 bases from J; junction bases left unmatched: 7. Germline V gives CDR1 MNHEY, CDR2 SVGAGI. This CDR3 region has 16 residues. CDR3 region: CASSYSLDRVPYEQYF. The CDR3, as DNA: TGTGCCAGCAGTTACTCCCTCGACAGGGTTCCCTACGAGCAGTACTTC.

The rearrangement joins TRBV6-1 to TRBJ1-1; a weak D match, TRBD1 (6 bases). CDR1 MNHNS and CDR2 SASEGT come from the germline V gene. There are 14 residues in the CDR3. V shed 5 bases and J shed 2 bases, with 12 bases lying between them. In DNA, the CDR3 is TGTGCCAGCAGTACCCTCAGGGGAAACACTGAAGCTTTCTTT. Translating it yields CASSTLRGNTEAFF.

In DNA form, the CDR3 reads TGCGCCAGCAGTACCCTTCCAAACGGGACTAGCGGGATGAACGCGAACACCGGGGAGCTGTTTTTT. Its protein product is CASSTLPNGTSGMNANTGELFF. The chain combines TRBV23-1 with TRBJ2-2; the match to TRBD2 covers 13 bases. TRBV23-1 counts as an open reading frame of uncertain function. The J segment lost 0 bases and the V segment lost 5 bases, leaving 18 bases of the junction unmatched. CDR3 size: 22 residues.

The rearrangement links TRBV7-9 to TRBJ2-5, with a weak D call TRBD2 (6 bases). Deletions cut 4 bases from V and 3 bases from J, with 6 bases between. The CDR3 has 12 residues. Germline assignment: CDR1 SEHNR and CDR2 FQNEAQ (reference sequence). The CDR3 DNA is TGTGCCAGCAGCTGGGGGGAAGAGACCCAGTACTTC. Residues: CASSWGEETQYF. The complete variable domain, with remaining parts taken from reference TRBV7-9 and TRBJ2-5, reads DTGVSQNPRHKITKRGQNVTFRCDPISEHNRLYWYRQTLGQGPEFLTYFQNEAQLEKSRLLSDRFSAERPKGSFSTLEIQRTEQGDSAMYLCASSWGEETQYFGPGTRLLVL.

This sequence joins TRBV7-6 and TRBJ2-3; no clear D gene. V was trimmed by 0 bases and J by 2 bases, leaving 3 bases between them. Germline-derived CDR1 and CDR2 are SGHVS and FNYEAQ. CDR3 length: 13 amino acids. Here the CDR3 reads CASSLALTDTQYF. CDR3 nucleotide sequence: TGTGCCAGCAGCTTAGCCCTCACAGATACGCAGTATTTT.

The chain uses TRBV7-9 and TRBJ2-3; weak D call: TRBD2 (5 bases). The CDR3 consists of 13 residues. V dropped 1 base and J dropped 4 bases, with 6 bases sitting between them. The germline CDR1 and CDR2 sequences are SEHNR and FQNEAQ (reference sequence). CDR3 loop: CASSLEGADTQYF. As DNA, the CDR3 is TGTGCCAGCAGCTTAGAGGGAGCAGATACGCAGTATTTT.